The clone carrying this TCR beta chain appeared a few times. The data stem from a study of chronic HIV infection and antiretroviral therapy. TCRdb fed the 5' RACE reads into MiXCR, producing one record per CDR3 protein. Of under 55,000 distinct CDR3 sequences listed, about 19% were seen once; the top ten hold roughly 3%. The germline V gene encodes CDR1 ENHRY and CDR2 SYGVKD. This CDR3 comprises 15 residues. Germline trimming cut 1 base from V and 4 bases from J; bases unmatched to any gene: 5. The material sequenced was peripheral blood. The gene calls are TRBV10-3 and TRBJ2-7; 9 positions match TRBD2. This receptor was identified in an adult who had HIV and had not received antiretroviral therapy, or was an uninfected healthy control (not recorded which). In DNA form, the CDR3 reads TGTGCCATCAGTGAGTTGGCGGGAGGGCCTTACGAGCAGTACTTC. Its protein is CAISELAGGPYEQYF.